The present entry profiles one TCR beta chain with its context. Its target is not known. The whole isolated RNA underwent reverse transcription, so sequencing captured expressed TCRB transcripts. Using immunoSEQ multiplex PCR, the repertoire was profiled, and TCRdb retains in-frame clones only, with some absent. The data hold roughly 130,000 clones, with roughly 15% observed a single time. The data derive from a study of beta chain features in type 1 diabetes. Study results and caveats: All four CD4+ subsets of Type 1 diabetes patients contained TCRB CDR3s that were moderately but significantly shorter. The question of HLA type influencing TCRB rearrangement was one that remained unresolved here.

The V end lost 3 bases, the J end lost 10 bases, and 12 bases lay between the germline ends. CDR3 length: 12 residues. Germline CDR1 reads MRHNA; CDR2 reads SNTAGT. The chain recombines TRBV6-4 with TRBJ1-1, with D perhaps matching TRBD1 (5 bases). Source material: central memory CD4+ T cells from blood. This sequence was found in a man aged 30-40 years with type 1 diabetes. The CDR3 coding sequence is TGTGCCAGCAGTGATCGGCAGGGCTTAGCTTTCTTT. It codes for CASSDRQGLAFF.